The 27 T cell receptor beta chains given below trace back to one sample, sequenced in a study of cytomegalovirus exposure and HLA in healthy donors. Vbeta (60) and Jbeta (13) primers were used in the PCR. Only in-frame clones appear in the TCRdb table, and some are missing; sequencing was by immunoSEQ multiplex PCR. The data contain about 160,000 clones, approximately 72% of them singletons. Input material: PBMCs. The receptors derive from a female donor in good health and CMV-seronegative.

The genes are TRBV11-2 and TRBJ1-3, with 8 bases lining up with TRBD1. Germline CDR1 and CDR2: SGHAT and FQNNGV. This CDR3 has 15 amino acids. Trimming removed 5 bases from V and 0 bases from J; junction bases left unmatched: 3. Here the CDR3 reads CASSGQGSSGNTIYF. The CDR3 DNA reads TGTGCCAGCAGCGGACAGGGCAGCTCTGGAAACACCATATATTTT.

CDR3 amino acids: CAWRNGGREAFF. The CDR3 region has the DNA TGTGCCTGGAGAAACGGGGGGCGGGAAGCTTTCTTT. The rearrangement joins TRBV30 to TRBJ1-1; possible D gene TRBD1, 6 bases. The CDR3 has 12 amino acids. Between the trimmed V and J ends, which lost 3 bases and 8 bases, there was a span of 13 bases. Germline-derived CDR1 and CDR2 are GTSNPN and SVGIG (reference sequence).

V gene TRBV5-1 combines with J gene TRBJ2-2; D may be TRBD1 (5 bases). This CDR3 has 16 residues. Trimming took off 0 bases at V and 4 bases at J, with 13 bases between the two ends. Germline CDR1 SGHRS, CDR2 YFSETQ. CDR3 in amino acids: CASSLGGLGATGELFF. As DNA, the CDR3 is TGCGCCAGCAGCTTGGGGGGCCTAGGAGCCACCGGGGAGCTGTTTTTT.

The chain joins TRBV19 to TRBJ1-5; D gene unclear. The germline CDR1 and CDR2 sequences are LNHDA and SQIVND (reference sequence). V was shortened by 3 bases and J by 4 bases, with 7 bases between the two germline ends. The CDR3 runs 13 residues. The CDR3 region is CASSIGGNQPQHF. Written as DNA, the CDR3 is TGTGCCAGTAGTATTGGCGGGAATCAGCCCCAGCATTTT.

V is TRBV9 and J is TRBJ2-3; 9 nucleotides match TRBD2. Germline CDR1 is SGDLS and CDR2 is YYNGEE. Germline trimming cut 0 bases from V and 3 bases from J; bases unmatched to any gene: 8. This CDR3 comprises 17 residues. The CDR3 loop reads CASSVGRGGLVTDTQYF. CDR3 in DNA: TGTGCCAGCAGCGTAGGGCGGGGGGGCCTCGTGACAGATACGCAGTATTTT. Complete variable domain (other parts from reference TRBV9 and TRBJ2-3): DSGVTQTPKHLITATGQRVTLRCSPRSGDLSVYWYQQSLDQGLQFLIQYYNGEERAKGNILERFSAQQFPDLHSELNLSSLELGDSALYFCASSVGRGGLVTDTQYFGPGTRLTVL.

This rearrangement joins TRBV5-4 to TRBJ2-3; D not resolved. Per the germline V gene, CDR1 is SGHNT and CDR2 is YYREEE (reference sequence). The CDR3 extends over 13 amino acids. V lost 7 bases and J 0 bases, leaving 9 bases between the germline ends. CDR3 sequence reads: CASSPFSTDTQYF. The CDR3 DNA reads as TGTGCCAGCTCCCCGTTTAGCACAGATACGCAGTATTTT. The full variable domain, its missing parts supplied by reference TRBV5-4 and TRBJ2-3, is ETGVTQSPTHLIKTRGQQVTLRCSSQSGHNTVSWYQQALGQGPQFIFQYYREEENGRGNFPPRFSGLQFPNYSSELNVNALELDDSALYLCASSPFSTDTQYFGPGTRLTVL.

A few counts support this clone. The gene calls are TRBV7-3 and TRBJ1-1; D is undetermined. V lost 8 bases and J lost 3, with 10 bases in between. In germline, CDR1 is SGHTA, CDR2 FQGTGA. The CDR3 runs 12 residues. CDR3 residues: CASRQEDTEAFF. The CDR3, as DNA: TGTGCCAGCCGGCAGGAGGACACTGAAGCTTTCTTT.

The chain employs TRBV13 and TRBJ2-7; a weak D match, TRBD2 (6 bases). Germline CDR1 PRHDT, CDR2 FYEKMQ (reference sequence). The CDR3 length is 15 residues. V gave up 5 bases and J gave up 6 bases, with 20 bases separating them. The CDR3 DNA is TGTGCCAGCAGCCCTGAGCGGGCCCGACGGAGCGAGCAGTACTTC. Protein sequence: CASSPERARRSEQYF.

DNA of the CDR3: TGTGCCAGCAGCGACGGACTAGCGGAGGGGCCCCATACGCAGTATTTT. The encoded protein is CASSDGLAEGPHTQYF. The rearrangement joins TRBV9 to TRBJ2-3; 10 nucleotides line up with TRBD2. The CDR3 length is 16 residues. V was clipped by 3 bases and J by 7 bases; unmatched bases: 11. The V gene's germline CDR1 is SGDLS and CDR2 YYNGEE.

The chain couples TRBV5-8 to TRBJ1-1; 8 nucleotides match TRBD1. Germline-derived CDR1 and CDR2 are SGHTS and YDEGEE. The CDR3 runs to 15 residues. J was trimmed by 1 base and V by 1 base; bases with no gene match: 3. CDR3 loop: CASSLQDRENTEAFF. CDR3 in DNA: TGTGCCAGCAGCTTGCAGGACAGGGAGAACACTGAAGCTTTCTTT.

This clone is a singleton in its sample. The genes are TRBV7-2 and TRBJ2-7; TRBD2 matches at 8 bases. There are 16 residues in the CDR3. V gave up 4 bases and J gave up 3 bases; unmatched junction bases: 11. Per germline, CDR1 SGHTA and CDR2 FQGNSA. CDR3 DNA sequence: TGTGCCAGCAGCTACGCCGGGACTAGTAGTCTCTACGAGCAGTACTTC. Residues: CASSYAGTSSLYEQYF.

The V and J genes are TRBV30 and TRBJ1-5; no clear D. The CDR3 has 12 residues. V gave up 2 bases and J gave up 4 bases, with 6 bases separating them. CDR1 is GTSNPN, CDR2 SVGIG, per germline (reference sequence). CDR3 amino acids: CAWSQTNQPQHF. CDR3 DNA sequence: TGTGCCTGGAGTCAGACAAATCAGCCCCAGCATTTT.

Concerning this clone: Within the sample, other DNA sequences also encode this same CDR3. This rearrangement joins TRBV5-1 to TRBJ2-3, with D perhaps TRBD1 (6 bases). Germline-derived CDR1 and CDR2 are SGHRS and YFSETQ. Trimming stripped 0 bases from V and 3 bases from J, with 8 bases between. CDR3 size: 14 residues. The CDR3: CASSLGQDTDTQYF. The CDR3 coding sequence is TGCGCCAGCAGCTTGGGACAGGATACAGATACGCAGTATTTT.

J is TRBJ1-5 and V is TRBV2; 10 bases match TRBD1. The CDR3 runs 14 residues. Trimming removed 6 bases from V and 4 bases from J; junction bases left unmatched: 3. Germline CDR1 reads SNHLY; CDR2 reads FYNNEI. The CDR3 nucleotides read TGTGCCAGCAGCGGGACAGGGGCAAATCAGCCCCAGCATTTT. Translation: CASSGTGANQPQHF.

The chain recombines TRBV18 with TRBJ2-5; tentative D call: TRBD2 (7 bases). V gave up 2 bases and J gave up 4 bases, with 11 bases separating them. The CDR3 extends over 14 amino acids. The germline CDR1 and CDR2 sequences are KGHSH and LQKENI. The CDR3 nucleotides are TGTGCCAGCTCACCAAACAGGGAGGGAGAGACCCAGTACTTC. Protein: CASSPNREGETQYF.

The chain is built from TRBV2 and TRBJ2-3, with D possibly matching TRBD1 (6 bases). The CDR3 is 16 amino acids. In germline, CDR1 is SNHLY, CDR2 FYNNEI. With 3 bases removed from V and 0 bases from J, the gap between germline ends came to 13 bases. CDR3 protein: CASSEVWTVSTDTQYF. The CDR3 bases are TGTGCCAGCAGTGAGGTATGGACAGTTAGCACAGATACGCAGTATTTT.

This chain joins TRBV6-1 and TRBJ1-4; 7 bases map to TRBD1. Per the germline V gene, CDR1 is MNHNS and CDR2 is SASEGT. There are 16 residues in the CDR3. The trim removed 0 bases at V and 8 bases at J, leaving 9 bases unmatched. Here the CDR3 DNA reads TGTGCCAGCAGTGAAGCGTCAACAGGGGCAGGAGAAAAACTGTTTTTT. Encoded protein: CASSEASTGAGEKLFF.

This clone appeared once. As DNA, the CDR3 is TGTGCCAGCAGCTTGAGGCCAACAAAGACAGGGAACTATGGCTACACCTTC. It specifies CASSLRPTKTGNYGYTF. This chain connects TRBV11-1 to TRBJ1-2; TRBD1 matches at 7 bases. Per germline, CDR1 SGHAT and CDR2 FQDESV (reference sequence). The CDR3 has 17 residues. The trim removed 3 bases at V and 2 bases at J, leaving 12 bases unmatched.

The chain uses TRBV5-1 and TRBJ2-1; TRBD1 might be the D (7 bases). From germline, CDR1 is SGHRS and CDR2 YFSETQ. The V and J ends lost 5 bases and 0 bases respectively, with 12 bases between them. The CDR3 has 15 amino acids. In DNA, the CDR3 is TGCGCCAGCAGTTCAGGGGGGCTCTCCTACAATGAGCAGTTCTTC. Protein product: CASSSGGLSYNEQFF.

The chain is built from TRBV10-1 and TRBJ1-1; D is undetermined. Germline V CDR1 and CDR2: WNHNN, SYGVQD (reference sequence). The CDR3 consists of 13 residues. The V end was cut by 6 bases, the J end by 1 base, with 9 bases between. In nucleotides, the CDR3 is TGCGCCAGCAGCGGAACTAGGAACACTGAAGCTTTCTTT. This translates into CASSGTRNTEAFF.

The chain has TRBV19 and TRBJ1-2, with 7 nucleotides matching TRBD1. The CDR3 contains 12 residues. Germline-derived CDR1 and CDR2 are LNHDA and SQIVND (reference sequence). V gave up 3 bases and J gave up 7 bases; unmatched junction bases: 2. As DNA, the CDR3 is TGTGCCAGTAGTATTAGGGACAGTGGCTACACCTTC. This sequence encodes CASSIRDSGYTF.

The J gene is TRBJ1-2, the V gene TRBV11-2, with a possible D match to TRBD1 (5 bases). Trimming removed 5 bases at V and 5 bases at J, with 15 bases between. This CDR3 is 14 amino acids long. CDR1 SGHAT and CDR2 FQNNGV come from the germline V gene. CDR3 in amino acids: CASSLSRGGYGYTF. CDR3 nucleotide sequence: TGTGCCAGCAGCCTTTCACGGGGGGGATATGGCTACACCTTC.

J is TRBJ1-2 and V is TRBV15; D perhaps matches TRBD1 (5 bases). V shed 3 bases and J shed 7 bases, with 9 bases lying between them. CDR3 length: 12 residues. Looked up from germline, CDR1 is LNHNV and CDR2 is YYDKDF (reference sequence). The CDR3 coding sequence is TGTGCCACCAGCAGCTGGGGGGGTGGCTACACCTTC. It translates to CATSSWGGGYTF.

A few counts support this clone. The chain has TRBV7-9 and TRBJ2-5; 12 bases agree with TRBD2. The CDR3 loop spans 17 amino acids. Looked up from germline, CDR1 is SEHNR and CDR2 is FQNEAQ (reference sequence). Trimming at V came to 5 bases and at J to 4 bases, leaving 11 bases not matched to a gene. CDR3 sequence: CASSPTSGGPKGETQYF. The DNA of the CDR3 is TGTGCCAGCAGCCCAACTAGCGGGGGGCCCAAAGGAGAGACCCAGTACTTC.

This clone has just one count. DNA for the CDR3: TGTGCCAGCAGCGTATCGGGTTCCCCCTACAATGAGCAGTTCTTC. Protein: CASSVSGSPYNEQFF. This chain links TRBV9 with TRBJ2-1; D remains ambiguous. The germline gives CDR1 SGDLS, CDR2 YYNGEE. This CDR3 region has 15 residues. V lost 1 base to trimming and J lost 2 bases, with 10 bases between them.

The chain carries TRBV30 and TRBJ2-3; 9 bases agree with TRBD1. Germline CDR1 and CDR2: GTSNPN and SVGIG (reference sequence). The CDR3 covers 16 residues. Trimming took 3 bases from V and 3 from J; bases not matched to a gene: 10. CDR3 DNA sequence: TGTGCCTGGAGCGCACACACAGGGGGCGGGACAGATACGCAGTATTTT. This sequence encodes CAWSAHTGGGTDTQYF. Full variable domain (remainder filled in from reference TRBV30 and TRBJ2-3): SQTIHQWPATLVQPVGSPLSLECTVEGTSNPNLYWYRQAAGRGLQLLFYSVGIGQISSEVPQNLSASRPQDRQFILSSKKLLLSDSGFYLCAWSAHTGGGTDTQYFGPGTRLTVL.

This sequence joins TRBV27 and TRBJ1-2; no firm D call. The CDR3 totals 16 residues. Trimming took 4 bases from V and 7 from J, leaving 22 bases between them. Looked up from germline, CDR1 is MNHEY and CDR2 is SMNVEV (reference sequence). As DNA, the CDR3 is TGTGCCAGCAGTTGGTCTAACTGGACTGGCGTTTTTGGCTACACCTTC. It specifies CASSWSNWTGVFGYTF.